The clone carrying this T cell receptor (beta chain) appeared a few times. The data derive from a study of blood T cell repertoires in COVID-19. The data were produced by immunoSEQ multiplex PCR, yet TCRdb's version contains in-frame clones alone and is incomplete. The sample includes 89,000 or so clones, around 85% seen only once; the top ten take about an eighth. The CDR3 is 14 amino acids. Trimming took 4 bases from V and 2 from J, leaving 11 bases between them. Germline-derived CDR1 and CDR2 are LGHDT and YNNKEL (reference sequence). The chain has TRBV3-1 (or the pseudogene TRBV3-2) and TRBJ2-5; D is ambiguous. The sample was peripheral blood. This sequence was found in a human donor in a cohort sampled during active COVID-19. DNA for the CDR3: TGTGCCAGCAGCCTATGGAGCCAGCAAGAGACCCAGTACTTC. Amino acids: CASSLWSQQETQYF.